This T cell receptor beta chain was captured in a study of cytomegalovirus exposure and HLA in healthy donors. General study results and limits: Some public TCRs appeared in many individuals, while most sequences were rare. An analysis done earlier found most TCR beta V segments productive about 87% or about 30% of the time.

PCR was performed using 60 Vbeta and 13 Jbeta primers. Sequencing was performed with immunoSEQ multiplex PCR; in TCRdb, only in-frame clones are kept and a portion is missing. The sample shows 100,000 to 150,000 clones, roughly 70% of them seen only once. The CDR3 covers 15 residues. V was pared by 2 bases and J by 2 bases, with 12 bases between. Germline V gives CDR1 MNHEY, CDR2 SVGAGI. Worth noting for this clone: What it binds is unknown.

The rearrangement links TRBV6-5 to TRBJ1-2, with D perhaps TRBD1 (5 bases). The sequence came from a woman aged 40-49 years in good health and CMV-seropositive. The sample taken for sequencing was PBMCs. The CDR3 DNA is TGTGCCAGCAGTTACCACAGGCCTGACAACTATGGCTACACCTTC. As protein: CASSYHRPDNYGYTF.